These 2 T cell receptor beta chains share one sample of origin, sequenced in a study of CD8 T cells in Susac syndrome. An amount of RNA that ranged from roughly 0.5 to 1 ug was reverse transcribed with random hexamers. TCRdb used MiXCR to reprocess the immunoSEQ multiplex PCR reads, holding one entry per CDR3 protein. Of approximately 120,000 distinct CDR3 sequences in the sample, approximately 95% were seen once. The sequenced material came from CD8+ T cells from PBMCs. The receptors here all came from a human donor with multiple sclerosis.

The sample holds one count of this clonotype. CDR3 DNA sequence: TGCAGTGCTAGAGGGGGGACGCCCGGCAAGGCGCCCCAGCATTTT. Translation gives CSARGGTPGKAPQHF. This sequence joins TRBV20-1 and TRBJ1-5; possibly TRBD1 for D (5 bases). The V gene's germline CDR1 is DFQATT and CDR2 SNEGSKA (reference sequence). V was trimmed by 1 base and J by 9 bases, leaving 19 bases between them. The CDR3 sequence is 15 residues long.

As to this clonotype: The junction does not match germline at one end; this may be a read error. The CDR3 DNA reads as TGCAGTGCTAGAGAAGGGGGCTATAGCTACACCTTC. This encodes CSAREGGYSYTF. The V gene is TRBV20-1, the J gene TRBJ1-2; 7 bases match TRBD1. This CDR3 comprises 12 residues. Germline V gives CDR1 DFQATT, CDR2 SNEGSKA (reference sequence).